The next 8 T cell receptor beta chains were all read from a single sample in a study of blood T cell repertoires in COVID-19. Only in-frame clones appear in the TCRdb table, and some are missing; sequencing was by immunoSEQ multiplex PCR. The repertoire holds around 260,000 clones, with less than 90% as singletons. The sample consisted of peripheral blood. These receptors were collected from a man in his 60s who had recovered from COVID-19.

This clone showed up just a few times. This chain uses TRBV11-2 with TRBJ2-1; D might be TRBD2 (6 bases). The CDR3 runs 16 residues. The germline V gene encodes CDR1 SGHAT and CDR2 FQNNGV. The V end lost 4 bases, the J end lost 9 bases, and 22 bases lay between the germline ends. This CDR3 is CASSSISGSGILEQFF. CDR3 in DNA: TGTGCCAGCAGCTCGATTAGCGGATCCGGGATCCTTGAGCAGTTCTTC.

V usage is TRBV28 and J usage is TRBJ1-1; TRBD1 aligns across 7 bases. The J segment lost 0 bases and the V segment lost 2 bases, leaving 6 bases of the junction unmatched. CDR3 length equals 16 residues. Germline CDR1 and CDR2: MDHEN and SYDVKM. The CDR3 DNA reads TGTGCCAGCAGTTTACCCGACAGGGTTATGAACACTGAAGCTTTCTTT. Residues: CASSLPDRVMNTEAFF.

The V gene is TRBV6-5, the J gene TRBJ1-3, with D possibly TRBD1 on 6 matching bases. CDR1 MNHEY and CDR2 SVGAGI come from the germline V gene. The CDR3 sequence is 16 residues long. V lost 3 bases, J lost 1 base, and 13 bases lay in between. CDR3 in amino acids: CASSYSWGLSGNTIYF. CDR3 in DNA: TGTGCCAGCAGTTATTCTTGGGGGCTGTCTGGAAACACCATATATTTT.

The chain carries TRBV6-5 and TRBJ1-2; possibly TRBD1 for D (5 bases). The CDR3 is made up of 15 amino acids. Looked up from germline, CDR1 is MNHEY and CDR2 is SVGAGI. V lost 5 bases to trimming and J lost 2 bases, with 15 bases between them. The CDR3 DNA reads TGTGCCAGCAGTCGGTATGGCGGGGCGAACTATGGCTACACCTTC. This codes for CASSRYGGANYGYTF.

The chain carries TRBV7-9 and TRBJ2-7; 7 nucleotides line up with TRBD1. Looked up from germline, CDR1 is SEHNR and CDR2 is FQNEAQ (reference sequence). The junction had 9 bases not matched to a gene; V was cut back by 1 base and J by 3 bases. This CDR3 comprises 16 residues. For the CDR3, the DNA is TGTGCCAGCAGCTTAGGACAGGGTGGTCGGTACTACGAGCAGTACTTC. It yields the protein CASSLGQGGRYYEQYF. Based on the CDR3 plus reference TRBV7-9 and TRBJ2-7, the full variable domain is DTGVSQNPRHKITKRGQNVTFRCDPISEHNRLYWYRQTLGQGPEFLTYFQNEAQLEKSRLLSDRFSAERPKGSFSTLEIQRTEQGDSAMYLCASSLGQGGRYYEQYFGPGTRLTVT.

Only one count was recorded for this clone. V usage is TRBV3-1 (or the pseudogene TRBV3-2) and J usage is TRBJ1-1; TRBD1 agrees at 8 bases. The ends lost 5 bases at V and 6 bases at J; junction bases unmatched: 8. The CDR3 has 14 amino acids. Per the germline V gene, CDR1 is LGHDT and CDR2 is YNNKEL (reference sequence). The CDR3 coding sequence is TGTGCCAGCAGCTTGGTCCAGGGGGCATCTGAAGCTTTCTTT. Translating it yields CASSLVQGASEAFF.

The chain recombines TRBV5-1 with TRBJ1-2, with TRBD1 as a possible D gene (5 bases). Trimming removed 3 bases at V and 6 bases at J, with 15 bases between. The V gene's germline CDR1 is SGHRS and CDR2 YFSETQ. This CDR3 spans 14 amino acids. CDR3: CASSSEGFSHGYTF. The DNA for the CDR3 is TGCGCCAGCAGCTCGGAGGGGTTTAGTCATGGCTACACCTTC. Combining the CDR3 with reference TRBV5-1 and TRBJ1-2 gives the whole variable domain KAGVTQTPRYLIKTRGQQVTLSCSPISGHRSVSWYQQTPGQGLQFLFEYFSETQRNKGNFPGRFSGRQFSNSRSEMNVSTLELGDSALYLCASSSEGFSHGYTFGSGTRLTVV.

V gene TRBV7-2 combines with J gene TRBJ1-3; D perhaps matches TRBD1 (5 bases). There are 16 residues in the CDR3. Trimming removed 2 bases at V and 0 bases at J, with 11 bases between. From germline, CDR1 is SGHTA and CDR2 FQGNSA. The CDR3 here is CASSLKWDFSGNTIYF. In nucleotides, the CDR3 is TGTGCCAGCAGCTTAAAATGGGACTTCTCTGGAAACACCATATATTTT.